A single sample gave rise to the 17 T cell receptor beta chains below, sequenced in a study of vaccination effects on CD4 cells after COVID-19 (dated by TCRdb to the early 2020s). The ViraFEST assay stimulated PBMC with viral peptide pools and then used TCR sequencing to identify antigen-specific CD4+ T cell clonotypes by expansion. After roughly 11 days of culture, CD4+ T cells were isolated with the EasySep CD4+ T cell isolation kit. None of the healthy vaccine recipients had a prior SARS-CoV-2 infection, which was confirmed by nucleocapsid antibody tests that came back negative both before and after vaccination. Library preparation employed the immunoSEQ multiplex PCR assay. The source is immuneACCESS, and TCRdb retained only in-frame sequences with V and J called. Part of the clones is not carried over; for the studies checked, unresolved V genes explain less than half of this, and the remainder is unexplained. The sample table holds about 38,000 clones, of which around 67% were seen once. Clones ranked in the top ten supply about 23% of the sample.

Their recognized antigens are unknown. The sample in question was CD4+ T cells from PBMCs cultured with SARS-CoV-2 spike peptides, obtained before COVID-19 vaccination. In light of the paper, this sample's cell subset or site label describes: SARS-CoV-2 spike overlapping peptide pool stimulation. The receptors originated from a human donor who received a COVID-19 vaccine.

This chain links TRBV11-3 with TRBJ2-5, with no clear D. Germline CDR1 SGHNT, CDR2 YENEEA. The V end was cut by 1 base, the J end by 1 base, with 4 bases between. The CDR3 loop spans 13 amino acids. The CDR3 sequence: CASSLGGQETQYF. The CDR3 nucleotides are TGTGCCAGCAGCTTAGGGGGCCAAGAGACCCAGTACTTC.

In its sample, this clone was seen a few times. The chain is built from TRBV28 and TRBJ1-2; 7 positions agree with TRBD1. The CDR3 totals 16 residues. Germline V gene lookup returns CDR1 MDHEN and CDR2 SYDVKM. V shed 4 bases and J 1 base; nucleotides not matched to a gene: 9. This CDR3 reads CASSSGQFFLNYGYTF. DNA for the CDR3: TGTGCCAGCAGTTCGGGACAGTTCTTCCTTAACTATGGCTACACCTTC.

This clone was detected only once. This chain connects TRBV10-3 to TRBJ2-1; 10 nucleotides line up with TRBD1. CDR1 is ENHRY, CDR2 SYGVKD, per germline. J gave up 5 bases and V 4 bases, and 8 bases lay outside the gene matches. The CDR3 contains 16 residues. In DNA, the CDR3 is TGTGCCATCAGTGCTACCGGGACAGGGGACCACAATGAGCAGTTCTTC. It encodes CAISATGTGDHNEQFF.

V usage is TRBV4-1 and J usage is TRBJ1-2; D call uncertain. The germline CDR1 and CDR2 sequences are MGHRA and YSYEKL. V shed 2 bases and J shed 8 bases, with 12 bases lying between them. The CDR3 has 13 residues. CDR3 loop: CASSQTPVGGYTF. CDR3 in DNA: TGCGCCAGCAGCCAAACTCCGGTTGGCGGCTACACCTTC.

The chain joins TRBV6-5 to TRBJ1-6; 7 bases are a match to TRBD1. The CDR3 is 13 amino acids. V lost 7 bases and J lost 6; bases outside the gene matches: 3. Germline CDR1 reads MNHEY; CDR2 reads SVGAGI. The DNA for the CDR3 is TGTGCCAGCATAAGGGACAGTAATTCACCCCTCCACTTT. Translation: CASIRDSNSPLHF.

This clone was counted a few times. The rearrangement joins TRBV19 to TRBJ2-4; 12 nucleotides align to TRBD2. Germline CDR1 reads LNHDA; CDR2 reads SQIVND (reference sequence). The CDR3 contains 16 residues. V shed 4 bases, J shed 6 bases, and the junction held 7 bases outside the gene matches. In DNA form, the CDR3 reads TGTGCCAGTAGTAGCTCTAGCGGGAGGGCCGGAAACATTCAGTACTTC. Its protein product is CASSSSSGRAGNIQYF.

The chain employs TRBV7-2 and TRBJ2-7; 10 bases match TRBD2. CDR1 is SGHTA, CDR2 FQGNSA, per germline. V lost 2 bases and J lost 0; bases outside the gene matches: 7. The CDR3 covers 17 residues. CDR3 protein: CASSLLASGSLSYEQYF. As DNA, the CDR3 is TGTGCCAGCAGCTTACTGGCTAGCGGGAGTCTCTCCTACGAGCAGTACTTC.

This CDR3 reads CASSHRGSNQPQHF. The CDR3 region has the DNA TGTGCCAGCAGTCATAGGGGTAGCAATCAGCCCCAGCATTTT. The chain recombines TRBV6-2 or TRBV6-3 with TRBJ1-5; a possible D gene is TRBD1 (5 bases). The CDR3 is 14 residues long. V lost 5 bases, J lost 0 bases, and 8 bases lay in between. Germline V gives CDR1 MNHEY, CDR2 SVGEGT.

In regard to this clone: Different DNA sequences within this sample yield the same CDR3. The chain's CDR3 is CASSLRHNTDTQYF. The CDR3 DNA reads TGTGCCAGCAGCTTACGGCATAACACAGATACGCAGTATTTT. The chain is built from TRBV7-9 and TRBJ2-3; the D is unclear. In germline, CDR1 is SEHNR, CDR2 FQNEAQ (reference sequence). Trimming pared 2 bases from V and 2 bases from J, leaving 8 bases between. The CDR3 is 14 residues long.

This clone was seen only once. The chain recombines TRBV10-3 with TRBJ2-5; 8 nucleotides match TRBD1. The germline V gene encodes CDR1 ENHRY and CDR2 SYGVKD. The CDR3 covers 13 residues. V was pared by 6 bases and J by 3 bases, with 3 bases of the junction left unmatched. CDR3 amino acids: CAIREDREETQYF. CDR3 nucleotide sequence: TGTGCCATCAGGGAGGACAGGGAAGAGACCCAGTACTTC.

The rearrangement links TRBV6-6 to TRBJ2-3; D ambiguous. This CDR3 has 18 residues. CDR1 is MNHNY and CDR2 is SVGAGI in the germline V gene (reference sequence). V lost 6 bases and J 0 bases, leaving 22 bases between the germline ends. The CDR3 spells CASSRRATTAVSTDTQYF. The CDR3 region has the DNA TGTGCCAGCAGCCGAAGGGCCACGACGGCTGTTAGCACAGATACGCAGTATTTT.

The V gene is TRBV7-9, the J gene TRBJ2-5, with D possibly TRBD1 on 5 matching bases. Germline CDR1 reads SEHNR; CDR2 reads FQNEAQ (reference sequence). Trimming took 5 bases from V and 5 from J, leaving 9 bases between them. The CDR3 covers 12 residues. The CDR3 loop is CASSVNRETQYF. In DNA form, the CDR3 reads TGTGCCAGCAGCGTAAACAGGGAGACCCAGTACTTC.

Comments on this clone: Its ends do not fully match the called genes, so a read error is possible. The chain couples TRBV7-7 to TRBJ2-5; perhaps TRBD2 as D (6 bases). The CDR3 length is 15 residues. Germline V gives CDR1 SSHAT, CDR2 FNYEAQ (reference sequence). CDR3 DNA: TGTGCTAGCAGCCGTGGGCGGGGTGTGGCAGAGACCCAGTACTTC. Encoded protein: CASSRGRGVAETQYF.

This sequence joins TRBV9 and TRBJ2-2; TRBD1 matches 9 bases. From germline, CDR1 is SGDLS and CDR2 YYNGEE. J lost 6 bases, V lost 4 bases, and 4 bases had no gene match. There are 14 residues in the CDR3. This CDR3 is CASSPRTGAGELFF. Here the CDR3 DNA reads TGTGCCAGCAGCCCTCGGACAGGGGCCGGGGAGCTGTTTTTT. The whole variable domain, remainder taken from reference TRBV9 and TRBJ2-2, is DSGVTQTPKHLITATGQRVTLRCSPRSGDLSVYWYQQSLDQGLQFLIQYYNGEERAKGNILERFSAQQFPDLHSELNLSSLELGDSALYFCASSPRTGAGELFFGEGSRLTVL.

The CDR3 DNA reads as TGTGCTAGTGGACGCACGGGGGGGAGCAGCCACGAGCAGTACTTC. Encoded protein: CASGRTGGSSHEQYF. The chain employs TRBV12-5 and TRBJ2-7, with 8 bases lining up with TRBD2. Germline V CDR1 and CDR2: LGHNT, FRNRAP. The CDR3 has 15 residues. Trimming took 6 bases from V and 5 from J; bases not matched to a gene: 12.

This sequence joins TRBV4-1 and TRBJ2-3; 11 bases agree with TRBD2. The V gene end was trimmed by 2 bases and the J gene end by 6 bases; junction bases not matched to a gene: 13. The CDR3 is made up of 18 amino acids. In germline, CDR1 is MGHRA, CDR2 YSYEKL. The DNA of the CDR3 is TGCGCCAGCAGCCAAACACCCATCTTAGCGGGGGGGCCCGATACGCAGTATTTT. Encoded protein: CASSQTPILAGGPDTQYF.

Only a few counts were recorded for this clone. This sequence joins TRBV7-2 and TRBJ2-7, with 10 bases fitting TRBD1. The CDR3 runs 18 residues. Germline CDR1 and CDR2: SGHTA and FQGNSA. With 0 bases clipped from V and 3 bases from J, the junction kept 11 bases outside the gene matches. Here the CDR3 DNA reads TGTGCCAGCAGCTTAGCTCATGACAGGGGGCGGTTTAGCTACGAGCAGTACTTC. Its protein is CASSLAHDRGRFSYEQYF.